Each of the 26 T cell receptor delta chains below was sequenced from the same sample in a study of γδ T cells in repeated Plasmodium falciparum infection. Gammadelta T cells were flow-sorted from PBMC into Vgamma9/Vdelta2+ and Vdelta2-negative populations for bulk analysis. TCRdb ran CATT on the multiplex PCR reads. This sample has around 89,000 delta-chain clones, with 1.4% found just once. The sample was gamma-delta T cells from blood. These receptors came from a pool of human donors (malaria-infected and uninfected, not separated).

This clone was seen more than once but under ten times. TCRdb attributes to this sequence the protein of a much larger clone, which differs from the DNA translation at residue 9; a read error is likely, and the protein displayed is translated from the DNA. The chain uses TRDV2 and TRDJ1; D not certain. The germline V gene has CDR1 GEAIGNYY and CDR2 EKD. With 5 bases removed from V and 7 bases from J, the gap between germline ends came to 22 bases. The CDR3 has 15 amino acids. CDR3 bases: TGTGCCTGTGTTCGCACAGAGTCGTGCGGGCCTAAACTCATCTTT. Amino acids: CACVRTESCGPKLIF.

This clone has a handful of counts. TCRdb pairs this DNA with a much larger clone's protein that differs at residue 5, likely a read error; the protein shown was translated from the DNA. This chain connects TRDV2 to TRDJ3, with no clear D. Germline matching of the DNA provided the J gene here, since TCRdb leaves it blank. Germline values: CDR1 GEAIGNYY, CDR2 EKD. The CDR3 runs 11 residues. Between the trimmed V and J ends, which lost 3 bases and 17 bases, there was a span of 10 bases. CDR3 in DNA: TGTGCCTGTGACCCCTCATCTGAGATGTTTTTC. This encodes CACDPSSEMFF.

This clone showed up just a few times. TCRdb lists the protein of a much larger clone for this DNA, which differs at residue 10, so this is likely a read error; the protein given here is translated from the DNA itself. The V gene was left uncalled, and the J gene is TRDJ1. This CDR3 is 15 amino acids long. The CDR3 region is CALGGPSRPADKLIF. The CDR3 DNA reads as TGTGCTCTTGGGGGGCCTTCCCGGCCCGCCGATAAACTCATCTTT.

This clone came up many times. The chain couples TRDV1 to TRDJ1; 13 bases line up with TRDD3. The germline V gene encodes CDR1 TSWWSYY and CDR2 QGS. V lost 0 bases and J lost 2; bases outside the gene matches: 9. The CDR3 consists of 19 residues. The CDR3 loop reads CALGELGEYWGIRTDKLIF. The CDR3 coding sequence is TGTGCTCTTGGGGAACTTGGGGAGTACTGGGGGATACGGACCGATAAACTCATCTTT.

With regard to this clone: A read error is likely here: a far larger clone is one base away. Other DNA sequences from this sample encode an identical CDR3 as well. The chain couples TRDV1 to TRDJ1; 9 positions match TRDD2. No J segment appears in TCRdb, so it was assigned here by matching the sequence to germline. The CDR3 totals 21 residues. Germline V lookup: CDR1 TSWWSYY, CDR2 QGS. Trimming cost V 5 bases and J 8 bases; bases outside gene matches: 30. The CDR3 spells CALGPKPAFLRRGARTGKLIF. The CDR3 DNA reads as TGTGCTCTTGGGCCAAAACCCGCCTTCCTACGGAGGGGGGCCCGGACTGGAAAACTCATCTTT.

In regard to this clone: TCRdb shows a much larger clone's protein in place of this DNA's translation, and the two differ at residue 7, likely through a read error; the protein shown is translated from the DNA. The chain is built from TRDV2 and TRDJ1, with D hard to call. Trimming took off 0 bases at V and 0 bases at J, with 13 bases between the two ends. The CDR3 is made up of 16 amino acids. Germline V gene lookup returns CDR1 GEAIGNYY and CDR2 EKD. CDR3 nucleotides: TGTGCCTGTGACACCGTGTGGGCTTCTAACACCGATAAACTCATCTTT. This sequence encodes CACDTVWASNTDKLIF.

This clone has just one count. At one end, the junction sequence differs from germline, possibly due to a read error. The same CDR3 arises from other DNA sequences in this sample as well. The chain couples TRDV1 to TRDJ1, with 7 bases lining up with TRDD3. TCRdb carries no J gene annotation; the J gene was assigned here by matching the DNA with germline. CDR1 TSWWSYY and CDR2 QGS come from the germline V gene. The CDR3 length is 21 residues. CDR3 coding DNA: TGCGCTCTTGGGGGACCCTCCCCCCCCCCTACGCCCCCGGGGGATACCGATAAACTCATCTTT. As protein: CALGGPSPPPTPPGDTDKLIF.

Many counts were recorded for this clone. It is likely a read error: a sequence one base away is far more abundant. Other nucleotide sequences from this sample produce the same CDR3. The V gene is TRDV1, the J gene TRDJ1, with 7 bases fitting TRDD3. The CDR3 covers 24 residues. CDR1 is TSWWSYY, CDR2 QGS, per germline. The CDR3 DNA follows: TGTGCTCTTGGGGTCCGTGGCCCCCCGGCCCTGAACTACTGGGGCCTTAAGGGGACCGATAAGCTCATCTTT. This gives the protein CALGVRGPPALNYWGLKGTDKLIF.

This clone was seen at least ten times. This DNA's translation and the protein TCRdb lists, from a much larger clone, do not match at residue 11, likely due to a read error; the protein shown is translated from the DNA. Other DNA sequences in this specimen translate into the identical CDR3. The rearrangement uses TRDV3 and TRDJ1; 9 nucleotides line up with TRDD3. Germline assignment: CDR1 TVYSNPD and CDR2 GDNSRS (reference sequence). There are 16 residues in the CDR3. After removal of 5 bases from V and 5 bases from J, the junction contained 18 bases not matched to a gene. The CDR3 here is CAVFGLRGDTRDKLIF. The DNA of the CDR3 is TGTGCCGTTTTTGGACTTCGGGGGGATACCCGTGATAAACTCATCTTT.

A few counts support this clone. TCRdb has a much larger clone's protein, which differs at residue 15 from the translation of this DNA, likely because of a read error; what is shown is the protein translated from the DNA. With the J gene uncalled, the V gene is TRDV2; no DNA check was done on the table's D call, TRDD3. CDR1 GEAIGNYY and CDR2 EKD come from the germline V gene. The CDR3 contains 16 residues. CDR3 sequence reads: CACVIVGDPYTDKLTF. As DNA, the CDR3 is TGTGCCTGTGTTATCGTGGGGGACCCGTACACCGATAAACTCACCTTT.

This clone has a handful of counts. The chain joins TRDV1 to TRDJ1; tentative D call: TRDD3 (5 bases). The CDR3 covers 19 residues. Trimming pared 4 bases from V and 0 bases from J, leaving 24 bases between. The germline CDR1 and CDR2 sequences are TSWWSYY and QGS. This chain's CDR3 is CALGGKRGDHTAYTDKLIF. The CDR3 DNA reads as TGTGCTCTTGGGGGGAAAAGAGGGGACCATACAGCTTACACCGATAAACTCATCTTT.

This clone was seen more than once but under ten times. This rearrangement joins TRDV1 to TRDJ1, with D perhaps matching TRDD3 (5 bases). TCRdb lists no J gene, so it was determined here by aligning the DNA to germline. Per the germline V gene, CDR1 is TSWWSYY and CDR2 is QGS. The CDR3 length is 22 residues. V shed 1 base and J shed 0 bases, with 30 bases lying between them. CDR3 loop: CALGEPKGAYSTAPQYTDKLIF. The DNA of the CDR3 is TGTGCTCTTGGGGAACCTAAGGGGGCCTATAGCACGGCCCCCCAGTACACCGATAAACTCATCTTT.

Note on this clone: TCRdb attributes to this sequence the protein of a much larger clone, which differs from the DNA translation at residue 12; a read error is likely, and the protein displayed is translated from the DNA. This chain uses TRDV2 with TRDJ1; 9 bases are a match to TRDD2. From germline, CDR1 is GEAIGNYY and CDR2 EKD. V trimming: 5 bases; J trimming: 0 bases; junction bases outside the gene matches: 27. The CDR3 runs 22 residues. In DNA form, the CDR3 reads TGTGCCTGTGGGGGGACCCTTCCTACGACTGTACCGGGGGATCGGTACACCGATAAACTCATCTTT. Translation gives CACGGTLPTTVPGDRYTDKLIF.

As to this clone: A far larger clone differs by one base, so this is likely a read error. Other DNA sequences of this sample code for an identical CDR3. The chain employs TRDV2 and TRDJ1; 10 positions agree with TRDD3. The J gene was missing in TCRdb and was found by matching the end of the DNA to germline. Germline values: CDR1 GEAIGNYY, CDR2 EKD. This CDR3 has 19 residues. V shed 3 bases and J 0 bases; nucleotides not matched to a gene: 15. CDR3 coding DNA: TGTGCCTGTGACTCTATAGGGGTCGTTACTGGGGGATACACCGATAAACTCATCTTT. It encodes CACDSIGVVTGGYTDKLIF.

A word on this clone: The protein given by TCRdb reflects a much larger clone and differs at residue 18 from this DNA's translation, likely from a read error; the protein shown is the DNA's translation. V is TRDV2 and J is TRDJ3; TRDD3 aligns across 11 bases. The J gene, not given by TCRdb, was assigned here from a germline match of the nucleotide sequence. CDR1 and CDR2 from the germline V gene are GEAIGNYY and EKD. CDR3 length: 23 amino acids. The CDR3 DNA sequence: TGTGCCTGTGACACCGTGGACCTGGGGGATACTTTTGTGGGCTCCTGGGACCCCCGACAGATGTTTTTC. Protein sequence: CACDTVDLGDTFVGSWDPRQMFF.

This clone came up a few times. The protein held in TCRdb is that of a much larger clone and does not match this DNA's translation at residue 21, likely because of a read error; the protein shown is translated from the DNA. The V gene was identified as TRDV1, while no J gene was called; the listed D gene, TRDD3, was not tested against the DNA. The germline CDR1 and CDR2 sequences are TSWWSYY and QGS. The CDR3 covers 22 residues. The CDR3 nucleotides read TGTGCTCTTGGGGAGGGATTTTCTACGAGTAGAGGGACCGTACCGTACACCGATAAACTCACCTTT. Translating gives CALGEGFSTSRGTVPYTDKLTF.

This clone occurred many times. This chain uses TRDV1 with TRDJ1; 8 positions agree with TRDD3. The germline CDR1 and CDR2 sequences are TSWWSYY and QGS. The CDR3 loop spans 16 amino acids. Trimming cost V 5 bases and J 0 bases; bases outside gene matches: 8. CDR3: CALGNSWGTHTDKLIF. CDR3 in DNA: TGTGCTCTTGGGAACTCCTGGGGGACCCACACCGATAAACTCATCTTT.

In its sample, this clone was seen a few times. The gene calls are TRDV1 and TRDJ1; TRDD3 aligns across 8 bases. No J gene is reported in TCRdb; it was inferred here by comparing the DNA with germline. Losses at the gene ends were 4 bases for V and 2 bases for J; bases not matched to a gene: 21. CDR1 and CDR2 (germline): TSWWSYY, QGS. This CDR3 is built from 20 residues. The chain's CDR3 is CALGGPTEVVKLGETDKLIF. The CDR3 DNA reads as TGTGCTCTTGGGGGACCCACGGAGGTGGTAAAGCTGGGGGAAACCGATAAACTCATCTTT.

Only a few counts were recorded for this clone. This DNA's translation and the protein TCRdb lists, from a much larger clone, do not match at residue 8, likely due to a read error; the protein shown is translated from the DNA. This rearrangement joins TRDV2 to TRDJ2; TRDD3 agrees at 9 bases. TCRdb records no J gene; here it was assigned by comparing the DNA to germline. This CDR3 has 14 residues. Trimming took 3 bases from V and 8 from J; bases not matched to a gene: 6. Germline CDR1 and CDR2: GEAIGNYY and EKD. In nucleotides, the CDR3 is TGTGCCTGTGACGTACTGGGGGAGCGGGCACAACTCTTCTTT. This sequence encodes CACDVLGERAQLFF.

In its sample, this clone was seen a few times. A far bigger clonotype differs at one base, so this is likely a read error. This same CDR3 is encoded by further DNA sequences in the sample. The chain uses TRDV2 and TRDJ2, with 9 bases fitting TRDD3. No J gene was available from TCRdb, and it was assigned here by a germline match of the DNA. Unmatched junction bases numbered 4, after V lost 4 bases and J lost 5 bases. Germline-derived CDR1 and CDR2 are GEAIGNYY and EKD. The length of the CDR3 is 14 residues. The CDR3 coding sequence is TGTGCCTGTGATCCTCTGGGGGATACAGCACAACTCTTCTTT. Translating gives CACDPLGDTAQLFF.

A note on this clone: The protein recorded in TCRdb matches a much larger clone and deviates from this DNA's translation at residue 6, suggesting a read error; the protein here is obtained by translating the DNA. The chain combines TRDV1 with TRDJ1, with D possibly being TRDD3 (5 bases). In germline, CDR1 is TSWWSYY, CDR2 QGS. Trimming pared 1 base from V and 0 bases from J, leaving 30 bases between. CDR3 length: 22 residues. CDR3 in DNA: TGTGCTCTTGGGGAACCGAACGCTCCCAAGGCAGCTATACGAGGATACACCGATAAACTCATCTTT. It yields the protein CALGEPNAPKAAIRGYTDKLIF.

This clone came up a few times. The gene calls are TRDV1 and TRDJ1; TRDD3 agrees at 11 bases. The CDR3 spans 16 residues. V shed 7 bases, J shed 4 bases, and the junction held 11 bases outside the gene matches. The V gene's germline CDR1 is TSWWSYY and CDR2 QGS. CDR3 region: CALERLLGDTGDKLIF. In DNA form, the CDR3 reads TGTGCTCTTGAGAGGCTGCTGGGGGATACTGGCGATAAACTCATCTTT.

This chain connects TRDV1 to TRDJ1, with 7 bases lining up with TRDD2. The J gene comes from matching the DNA to germline here; TCRdb lacks it. With 5 bases clipped from V and 0 bases from J, the junction kept 18 bases outside the gene matches. The CDR3 sequence is 19 residues long. Germline V gene sequence: CDR1 TSWWSYY, CDR2 QGS. This chain's CDR3 is CALGLPISSRGAYTDKLIF. Written as DNA, the CDR3 is TGTGCTCTTGGGCTTCCTATCTCCTCAAGGGGAGCATACACCGATAAACTCATCTTT.

This clone appeared many times. This sequence is one base from a far larger clone and is likely a read error. This sample also contains other DNA sequences that code for the same CDR3. The V call is TRDV2, the J call TRDJ2, with D perhaps TRDD3 (5 bases). CDR3 length equals 16 residues. CDR1 and CDR2 (germline): GEAIGNYY, EKD. CDR3 nucleotide sequence: TGTGCCTGTGACATAATTGGGGTGGGAGAGACAGCACAACTCTTCTTC. It yields the protein CACDIIGVGETAQLFF.

This clone was recorded at least ten times. V is TRDV1 and J is TRDJ2, with TRDD3 identical over 8 bases. The J gene, left out of TCRdb, was set here by checking the DNA against germline. The CDR3 runs to 23 residues. Trimming cost V 3 bases and J 1 base; bases outside gene matches: 25. CDR1 and CDR2 from the germline V gene are TSWWSYY and QGS. The chain's CDR3 is CALGDTTPSCTGGTRLLTAQLFF. The CDR3 nucleotides read TGTGCTCTTGGGGACACAACTCCCTCCTGCACTGGGGGGACACGTCTTTTGACAGCACAACTCTTCTTT.

This clone came up a few times. The protein held in TCRdb is that of a much larger clone and does not match this DNA's translation at residue 10, likely because of a read error; the protein shown is translated from the DNA. CDR3 sequence: CALGEIPNVRYWGIPDTDKLIF. DNA of the CDR3: TGTGCTCTTGGGGAAATACCTAACGTTCGGTACTGGGGGATACCTGACACCGATAAACTCATCTTT. This chain connects TRDV1 to TRDJ1, with 12 bases aligning to TRDD3. Here the J gene was assigned by germline matching of the DNA, as TCRdb has none. Germline CDR1 reads TSWWSYY; CDR2 reads QGS. The CDR3 has 22 residues. The J segment lost 0 bases and the V segment lost 2 bases, leaving 19 bases of the junction unmatched.